Following are 8 T cell receptor beta chains from one sample sequenced in a study of T-cell memory formation after mild COVID-19. TCRdb re-analysed the 5' RACE reads in MiXCR, keeping a single row per CDR3 protein. The sample includes more than 110,000 distinct CDR3 sequences, around 14% of them seen just once. Sequenced sample: PBMCs or a T cell subset sorted from them (not recorded which). The receptors were sampled from an adult woman who had mild COVID-19 (a few samples of this study predate the infection). Cell type and time point are not known.

The chain carries TRBV5-1 and TRBJ2-7; no reliable D call. Looked up from germline, CDR1 is SGHRS and CDR2 is YFSETQ. The CDR3 totals 15 residues. V lost 0 bases, J lost 5 bases, and 15 bases lay in between. CDR3 region: CASSLDINPGDEQYF. CDR3 in DNA: TGCGCCAGCAGCTTGGACATCAATCCAGGCGACGAGCAGTACTTC.

The chain recombines TRBV27 with TRBJ2-7; the D is unclear. V dropped 0 bases and J dropped 3 bases, with 9 bases sitting between them. Germline-derived CDR1 and CDR2 are MNHEY and SMNVEV (reference sequence). This CDR3 has 14 amino acids. The CDR3: CASSLSRQNYEQYF. The CDR3 nucleotides read TGTGCCAGCAGTTTATCGAGGCAGAACTACGAGCAGTACTTC.

This clonotype was counted between two and nine times. The genes are TRBV28 and TRBJ2-1, with a possible D match to TRBD2 (6 bases). The CDR3 sequence is 15 residues long. Germline V lookup: CDR1 MDHEN, CDR2 SYDVKM. V shed 1 base and J shed 5 bases, with 12 bases lying between them. CDR3 amino acids: CASSLLASANNEQFF. The CDR3 DNA reads as TGTGCCAGCAGTTTATTGGCTAGCGCCAACAATGAGCAGTTCTTC.

This clonotype has a count of ten or more. The genes are TRBV5-1 and TRBJ2-7; no clear D. The germline V and J ends were trimmed by 4 bases and 0 bases, with 8 bases remaining between them. Germline V gene sequence: CDR1 SGHRS, CDR2 YFSETQ. This CDR3 comprises 13 residues. CDR3: CASSSSSSYEQYF. The DNA of the CDR3 is TGCGCCAGCAGCAGCAGTAGCTCCTACGAGCAGTACTTC.

This clonotype was detected only a few times. The gene calls are TRBV4-3 and TRBJ2-7; TRBD2 might be the D (6 bases). The V end lost 0 bases, the J end lost 2 bases, and 11 bases lay between the germline ends. The CDR3 length is 15 residues. Germline V CDR1 and CDR2: LGHNA, YSLEER. In nucleotides, the CDR3 is TGCGCCAGCAGCCAAGATCAGGGAGGCCCCTACGAGCAGTACTTC. Amino acid sequence: CASSQDQGGPYEQYF.

The table lists this clonotype with a few counts. J is TRBJ1-5 and V is TRBV20-1; no firm D call. CDR1 and CDR2 (germline): DFQATT, SNEGSKA (reference sequence). V dropped 3 bases and J dropped 0 bases, with 15 bases sitting between them. The CDR3 runs 16 residues. Here the CDR3 reads CSASPNGRYSNQPQHF. CDR3 DNA sequence: TGCAGTGCTAGCCCCAACGGACGGTATAGCAATCAGCCCCAGCATTTT.

J is TRBJ1-5 and V is TRBV20-1; no clear D. The CDR3 runs to 13 residues. Germline V gene lookup returns CDR1 DFQATT and CDR2 SNEGSKA (reference sequence). V was cut by 3 bases and J by 2 bases, with 8 bases left in between. CDR3: CSARELGNQPQHF. CDR3 in DNA: TGCAGTGCTAGGGAATTGGGCAATCAGCCCCAGCATTTT.

V and J are TRBV11-2 and TRBJ2-1, with 11 bases lining up with TRBD2. The CDR3 loop spans 16 amino acids. V trimming: 4 bases; J trimming: 4 bases; junction bases outside the gene matches: 6. The V gene's germline CDR1 is SGHAT and CDR2 FQNNGV. This CDR3 reads CASSSLLAGVYNEQFF. The DNA of the CDR3 is TGTGCCAGCAGCTCCCTACTAGCGGGAGTTTACAATGAGCAGTTCTTC.